The present T cell receptor beta chain was sequenced within a study of CD8 T cells in ankylosing spondylitis. This clonotype was observed a handful of times. What it binds is not known. Per germline, CDR1 LNHNV and CDR2 YYDKDF (reference sequence). V lost 1 base, J lost 7 bases, and 13 bases lay in between. The CDR3 has 14 amino acids. Preparation of TCR beta libraries was done by quantitative 5'-RACE with molecular barcodes. TCRdb redid the calling of the 5' RACE reads with MiXCR, one entry per CDR3 protein. The sample shows more than 300,000 distinct CDR3 sequences, under 14% of them seen only once. Whole-study results and caveats: Among TCR beta sequences, a motif of roughly 8 highly homologous variants appeared characteristic of ankylosing spondylitis blood. Earlier literature documents some of the motif variants in reactive arthritis synovial fluid and blood. Matched ankylosing spondylitis synovial fluid reportedly contained a significantly enriched population of disease-linked clones.

The source of this sequence is a female donor with ankylosing spondylitis or in good health (not recorded which). The V and J genes are TRBV15 and TRBJ2-5; D gene ambiguous. Sequencing was done on a sample of blood, either unsorted or a sorted T cell fraction (not recorded which). CDR3 in amino acids: CATSRVSGPGTQYF. CDR3 DNA sequence: TGTGCCACCAGCAGAGTTTCGGGTCCTGGGACCCAGTACTTC. The variable domain in full, completed from reference TRBV15 and TRBJ2-5, reads DAMVIQNPRYQVTQFGKPVTLSCSQTLNHNVMYWYQQKSSQAPKLLFHYYDKDFNNEADTPDNFQSRRPNTSFCFLDIRSPGLGDTAMYLCATSRVSGPGTQYFGPGTRLLVL.